This passage covers 29 T cell receptor beta chains from one sample sequenced in a study of blood T cell repertoires in COVID-19 (dated by TCRdb to 2020 to 2022). The library was generated by the immunoSEQ multiplex PCR assay. TCRdb mirrors the immuneACCESS table, restricted to in-frame sequences. Some clones are absent from its copies; in checked studies, under half trace to an unresolved V gene, and the reason for the others is unknown. The sample has a few hundred thousand clones on record, more than 85% of them singletons. The top ten clonotypes cover around 2.9% of the sample. Source material: peripheral blood. These receptors were obtained from a human donor in a cohort sampled during active COVID-19.

The chain employs TRBV29-1 and TRBJ1-1; TRBD1 matches 10 bases. This CDR3 has 14 amino acids. In germline, CDR1 is SQVTM, CDR2 ANQGSEA. Written as DNA, the CDR3 is TGCGGTTCCCGGGACAGGGGCCGCAGTGTTGAAGCTTTCTTT. It is translated as CGSRDRGRSVEAFF.

This chain joins TRBV30 and TRBJ1-5; D might be TRBD1 (5 bases). Germline V gene lookup returns CDR1 GTSNPN and CDR2 SVGIG (reference sequence). V shed 0 bases and J shed 6 bases, with 12 bases lying between them. CDR3 length: 14 residues. DNA of the CDR3: TGTGCCTGGAGTGTAAGGGGATCGAGTCAGCCCCAGCATTTT. Encoded protein: CAWSVRGSSQPQHF.

The rearrangement links TRBV15 to TRBJ2-7; D is possibly TRBD1 (6 bases). Germline lookup yields CDR1 LNHNV and CDR2 YYDKDF (reference sequence). V was cut by 5 bases and J by 0 bases, with 11 bases left in between. The CDR3 is made up of 14 amino acids. The CDR3 coding sequence is TGTGCCACCAGCTTACAGGGAAACTCCTACGAGCAGTACTTC. Translating it yields CATSLQGNSYEQYF.

The chain carries TRBV28 and TRBJ2-2; 11 nucleotides agree with TRBD1. The length of the CDR3 is 17 residues. V trimming: 3 bases; J trimming: 6 bases; junction bases outside the gene matches: 9. CDR1 is MDHEN and CDR2 is SYDVKM in the germline V gene. Here the CDR3 reads CASSLPWGQGVSGELFF. The CDR3 coding sequence is TGTGCCAGCAGTTTGCCCTGGGGACAGGGGGTTTCCGGGGAGCTGTTTTTT.

The rearrangement links TRBV6-5 to TRBJ1-2; 7 bases match TRBD1. CDR3 length: 13 amino acids. Germline V gene sequence: CDR1 MNHEY, CDR2 SVGAGI. The V and J ends lost 6 bases and 5 bases, in that order; junction bases with no gene match: 6. The CDR3 bases are TGTGCCAGCAGACCGGGACAGAAATATGGCTACACCTTC. It specifies CASRPGQKYGYTF.

The chain joins TRBV6-1 to TRBJ1-2; 9 nucleotides agree with TRBD1. The CDR3 runs to 13 residues. With V trimmed by 2 bases and J by 7 bases, 2 bases remained unmatched. Germline assignment: CDR1 MNHNS and CDR2 SASEGT. Here the CDR3 DNA reads TGTGCCAGCAGTGAATCGGGACAGGGTGGCTACACCTTC. It is translated as CASSESGQGGYTF.

The chain recombines TRBV6-6 with TRBJ2-7, with 8 bases fitting TRBD1. Trimming took 5 bases from V and 5 from J; bases not matched to a gene: 5. The length of the CDR3 is 13 residues. Germline assignment: CDR1 MNHNY and CDR2 SVGAGI (reference sequence). In DNA form, the CDR3 reads TGTGCCAGCAGTCAGGACAGGGTAGACGAGCAGTACTTC. It is translated as CASSQDRVDEQYF.

This rearrangement joins TRBV7-3 to TRBJ2-2; the D gene is possibly TRBD1 (5 bases). V shed 1 base and J shed 4 bases, with 22 bases lying between them. This CDR3 is built from 19 residues. Germline values: CDR1 SGHTA, CDR2 FQGTGA. Here the CDR3 reads CASSLSPVRGSMSTGELFF. The DNA of the CDR3 is TGTGCCAGCAGCTTAAGTCCGGTTAGGGGAAGTATGTCCACCGGGGAGCTGTTTTTT.

This clone has a single count. The rearrangement links TRBV5-1 to TRBJ2-3; no clear D gene. The CDR3 extends over 14 amino acids. V was clipped by 4 bases and J by 1 base, with 10 bases between them. From germline, CDR1 is SGHRS and CDR2 YFSETQ. CDR3 protein: CASSRDLGTDTQYF. For the CDR3, the DNA is TGCGCCAGCAGCCGCGACTTGGGCACAGATACGCAGTATTTT.

V gene TRBV10-3 combines with J gene TRBJ2-6, with 8 bases that match TRBD1. J was trimmed by 2 bases and V by 10 bases; bases with no gene match: 7. Germline assignment: CDR1 ENHRY and CDR2 SYGVKD. There are 15 residues in the CDR3. The CDR3 region is CATGTGGTGANVLTF. CDR3 coding DNA: TGTGCCACCGGCACAGGGGGAACTGGGGCCAACGTCCTGACTTTC.

This clone is a singleton in its sample. The rearrangement joins TRBV7-3 to TRBJ1-1; 7 bases are a match to TRBD1. The CDR3 is 13 amino acids. V lost 5 bases, J lost 3 bases, and 3 bases stayed unmatched. Germline loops: CDR1 SGHTA, CDR2 FQGTGA. In DNA, the CDR3 is TGTGCCAGCAGCGGGGGACAGTACACTGAAGCTTTCTTT. Translated, it gives CASSGGQYTEAFF.

Notes on this clone: Other DNA sequences of this sample code for an identical CDR3. The genes are TRBV5-4 and TRBJ2-1; TRBD2 aligns across 14 bases. The J segment lost 6 bases and the V segment lost 2 bases, leaving 1 base of the junction unmatched. Per germline, CDR1 SGHNT and CDR2 YYREEE (reference sequence). This CDR3 has 15 amino acids. CDR3 DNA: TGTGCCAGCAGCTTCGGACTAGCGGGAGGCAATGAGCAGTTCTTC. Translated: CASSFGLAGGNEQFF.

CDR3 nucleotides: TGTGCCAGCTCACCCACAGGGGTGGGACGAGAGACCCAGTACTTC. It yields the protein CASSPTGVGRETQYF. The chain has TRBV18 and TRBJ2-5, with 7 bases identical to TRBD1. The CDR3 spans 15 residues. Germline trimming cut 3 bases from V and 4 bases from J; bases unmatched to any gene: 8. Germline CDR1 and CDR2: KGHSH and LQKENI.

This sequence joins TRBV19 and TRBJ2-5; 11 nucleotides match TRBD2. Unmatched junction bases numbered 4, after V lost 5 bases and J lost 5 bases. The CDR3 covers 14 residues. The V gene's germline CDR1 is LNHDA and CDR2 SQIVND (reference sequence). The CDR3 coding sequence is TGTGCCAGTAGTCTAGCGGGAGGTTATGAGACCCAGTACTTC. Translating gives CASSLAGGYETQYF.

This rearrangement joins TRBV2 to TRBJ1-1; D is unresolved. V was cut by 7 bases and J by 0 bases, with 21 bases left in between. CDR3 length: 17 residues. Germline CDR1 is SNHLY and CDR2 is FYNNEI. The CDR3 coding sequence is TGTGCCAGCATCGAACCCCAGACCGGGTCCTTGAACACTGAAGCTTTCTTT. Protein product: CASIEPQTGSLNTEAFF.

V is TRBV5-1 and J is TRBJ1-2; D is ambiguous. The CDR3 runs 15 residues. Trimming took off 6 bases at V and 3 bases at J, with 18 bases between the two ends. Looked up from germline, CDR1 is SGHRS and CDR2 is YFSETQ. CDR3 amino acids: CASTGEGGFHYGYTF. CDR3 nucleotides: TGCGCCAGCACCGGGGAGGGAGGATTTCACTATGGCTACACCTTC.

The chain couples TRBV20-1 to TRBJ1-4, with D possibly matching TRBD1 (5 bases). Germline CDR1 DFQATT, CDR2 SNEGSKA (reference sequence). The CDR3 has 11 amino acids. DNA for the CDR3: TGCAGCAGCAGGGTTTATGAAAAACTGTTTTTT. Amino acid sequence: CSSRVYEKLFF.

V usage is TRBV11-1 and J usage is TRBJ2-4; D gene unclear. V was clipped by 4 bases and J by 7 bases, with 11 bases between them. The CDR3 covers 13 residues. Germline V gene sequence: CDR1 SGHAT, CDR2 FQDESV (reference sequence). Here the CDR3 DNA reads TGTGCCAGCAGCTCCCTTGGCCTCAACATTCAGTACTTC. Its translation is CASSSLGLNIQYF.

The J gene is TRBJ2-3, the V gene TRBV13; TRBD2 aligns across 10 bases. Germline trimming cut 5 bases from V and 0 bases from J; bases unmatched to any gene: 8. The CDR3 extends over 17 amino acids. Germline V gives CDR1 PRHDT, CDR2 FYEKMQ (reference sequence). The CDR3 reads CASSKLAGAPSTDTQYF. DNA for the CDR3: TGTGCCAGCAGCAAGCTAGCGGGGGCTCCTAGCACAGATACGCAGTATTTT. Based on the CDR3 plus reference TRBV13 and TRBJ2-3, the full variable domain is AAGVIQSPRHLIKEKRETATLKCYPIPRHDTVYWYQQGPGQDPQFLISFYEKMQSDKGSIPDRFSAQQFSDYHSELNMSSLELGDSALYFCASSKLAGAPSTDTQYFGPGTRLTVL.

This chain joins TRBV10-3 and TRBJ1-4, with TRBD1 matching over 7 bases. With V trimmed by 10 bases and J by 1 base, 3 bases remained unmatched. The CDR3 runs 13 residues. CDR1 is ENHRY, CDR2 SYGVKD, per germline. For the CDR3, the DNA is TGTGCCACACGACAGGGAACTAATGAAAAACTGTTTTTT. Its translation: CATRQGTNEKLFF.

The chain is built from TRBV5-1 and TRBJ2-2; tentative D call: TRBD2 (6 bases). This CDR3 has 16 residues. Trimming took 0 bases from V and 2 from J, leaving 11 bases between them. Germline V gene lookup returns CDR1 SGHRS and CDR2 YFSETQ. The CDR3, as DNA: TGCGCCAGCAGCTTGGCCGGAGGGACTAACACCGGGGAGCTGTTTTTT. It specifies CASSLAGGTNTGELFF.

This clone appeared a single time. The chain carries TRBV27 and TRBJ2-1, with 13 bases aligning to TRBD2. V trimming: 4 bases; J trimming: 3 bases; junction bases outside the gene matches: 9. Germline CDR1 and CDR2: MNHEY and SMNVEV (reference sequence). This CDR3 has 18 residues. The CDR3 is CASSSGLAGRGLYNEQFF. CDR3 bases: TGTGCCAGCAGTTCGGGACTAGCGGGGAGGGGCCTCTACAATGAGCAGTTCTTC.

The chain links TRBV28 to TRBJ2-7, with 11 nucleotides matching TRBD2. The germline V gene has CDR1 MDHEN and CDR2 SYDVKM. V lost 3 bases, J lost 4 bases, and 14 bases stayed unmatched. CDR3 length: 18 amino acids. DNA of the CDR3: TGTGCCAGCAGTTTCCGGTTAGCGGGAGGGCCAGGAGGTTACGAGCAGTACTTC. It is translated as CASSFRLAGGPGGYEQYF.

The sample holds a few counts of this clone. In DNA form, the CDR3 reads TGTGCCAGCAGTCCCGGGACAGTAGAGACCCAGTACTTC. Translating it yields CASSPGTVETQYF. The chain links TRBV14 to TRBJ2-5; 7 bases agree with TRBD1. CDR1 and CDR2 from the germline V gene are SGHDN and FVKESK. The CDR3 consists of 13 residues. V trimming: 6 bases; J trimming: 4 bases; junction bases outside the gene matches: 5.

The J gene is TRBJ1-5, the V gene TRBV28; no reliable D call. Looked up from germline, CDR1 is MDHEN and CDR2 is SYDVKM. Trimming cost V 6 bases and J 8 bases, with 20 bases left between them. The CDR3 covers 15 residues. The CDR3 here is CASRNPGTPLEPQHF. CDR3 nucleotide sequence: TGTGCCAGCAGAAACCCGGGAACCCCACTGGAGCCCCAGCATTTT.

The V and J genes are TRBV4-1 and TRBJ1-2, with TRBD1 identical over 10 bases. There are 16 residues in the CDR3. V shed 4 bases, J shed 1 base, and the junction held 6 bases outside the gene matches. Germline CDR1 is MGHRA and CDR2 is YSYEKL. For the CDR3, the DNA is TGCGCCAGCAGCCGAAGGACAGGGGGAATTAACTATGGCTACACCTTC. It translates to CASSRRTGGINYGYTF.

J is TRBJ2-1 and V is TRBV9; 11 bases are shared with TRBD2. J lost 4 bases, V lost 4 bases, and 4 bases had no gene match. The germline V gene encodes CDR1 SGDLS and CDR2 YYNGEE. The CDR3 runs 15 residues. The CDR3 nucleotides are TGTGCCAGCAGCTTGGGACTAGCGGCATACAATGAGCAGTTCTTC. This encodes CASSLGLAAYNEQFF.

V gene TRBV5-4 combines with J gene TRBJ2-2; 8 positions agree with TRBD1. This CDR3 comprises 15 residues. V lost 4 bases and J lost 4; bases outside the gene matches: 6. Germline V gives CDR1 SGHNT, CDR2 YYREEE (reference sequence). As DNA, the CDR3 is TGTGCCAGCAGCACAGGACAGGGTCGCACCGGGGAGCTGTTTTTT. Protein sequence: CASSTGQGRTGELFF.

The chain combines TRBV5-1 with TRBJ2-2, with D possibly TRBD1 on 6 matching bases. The CDR3 length is 16 residues. The germline gives CDR1 SGHRS, CDR2 YFSETQ. V was pared by 1 base and J by 1 base, with 11 bases between. The CDR3 nucleotides are TGCGCCAGCAGCTTGCAGGGGCCAGGGAACACCGGGGAGCTGTTTTTT. Residues: CASSLQGPGNTGELFF. The whole variable domain, remainder taken from reference TRBV5-1 and TRBJ2-2, is KAGVTQTPRYLIKTRGQQVTLSCSPISGHRSVSWYQQTPGQGLQFLFEYFSETQRNKGNFPGRFSGRQFSNSRSEMNVSTLELGDSALYLCASSLQGPGNTGELFFGEGSRLTVL.